Sequencing of this TCR beta chain was carried out in a study of control samples from healthy donors and cancer patients. TCRdb's copy holds only in-frame clones and misses some; the assay was immunoSEQ multiplex PCR. The data hold over 200,000 clones, with over 70% observed a single time. V lost 7 bases to trimming and J lost 3 bases, with 19 bases between them. This CDR3 comprises 15 residues. Germline CDR1 and CDR2: MNHEY and SVGAGI. Material: PBMCs. The chain links TRBV6-5 to TRBJ2-7, with D perhaps being TRBD1 or TRBD2 (5 bases each). The sequence came from a woman aged 55-69 years with lung cancer. CDR3 amino acids: CASIPSRDLFYEQYF. CDR3 nucleotide sequence: TGTGCCAGCATTCCCAGTAGGGACCTCTTCTACGAGCAGTACTTC.